This TCR beta chain was profiled in a study of shared clonotypes between healthy human individuals. The V end was cut by 8 bases, the J end by 0 bases, with 11 bases between. This CDR3 has 14 residues. Germline loops: CDR1 MDHEN, CDR2 SYDVKM. CD45RA+ naive and CD45RA-negative memory subsets were separated from CD4+ cells. Measured with immunoSEQ multiplex PCR; TCRdb has only the in-frame clones, and not every one. Of millions of clones listed, roughly 92% were seen once; the top ten hold about 0.13%. The TCR sequence derives from a man younger than 35 in good health. The sample consisted of naive CD4+ T cells sorted from blood. Subset specified: CD45RA+ positively selected. The chain links TRBV28 to TRBJ1-5; D gene uncertain. In DNA, the CDR3 is TGTGCCAGCGTTTGGGGTTATAGCAATCAGCCCCAGCATTTT. Protein sequence: CASVWGYSNQPQHF.